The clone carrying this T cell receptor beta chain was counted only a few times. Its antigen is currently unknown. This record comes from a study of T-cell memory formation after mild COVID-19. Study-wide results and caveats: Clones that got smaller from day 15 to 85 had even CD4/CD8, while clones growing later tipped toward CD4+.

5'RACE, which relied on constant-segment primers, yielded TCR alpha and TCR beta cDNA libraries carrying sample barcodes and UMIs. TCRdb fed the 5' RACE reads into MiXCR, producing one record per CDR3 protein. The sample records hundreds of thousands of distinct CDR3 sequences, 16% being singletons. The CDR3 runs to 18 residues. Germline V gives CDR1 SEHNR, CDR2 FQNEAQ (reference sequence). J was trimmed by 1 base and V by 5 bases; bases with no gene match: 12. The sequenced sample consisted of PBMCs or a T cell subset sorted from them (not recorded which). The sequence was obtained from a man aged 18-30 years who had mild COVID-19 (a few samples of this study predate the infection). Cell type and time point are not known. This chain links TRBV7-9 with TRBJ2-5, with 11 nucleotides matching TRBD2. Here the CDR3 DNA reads TGTGCCAGCAGCGAACTAGCGGGGGATCCCTCGGGCCAAGAGACCCAGTACTTC. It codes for CASSELAGDPSGQETQYF. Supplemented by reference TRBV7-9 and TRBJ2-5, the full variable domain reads DTGVSQNPRHKITKRGQNVTFRCDPISEHNRLYWYRQTLGQGPEFLTYFQNEAQLEKSRLLSDRFSAERPKGSFSTLEIQRTEQGDSAMYLCASSELAGDPSGQETQYFGPGTRLLVL.